The rows below give T cell receptor beta chains drawn from one sample of a study of blood T cell repertoires in COVID-19. Measured with immunoSEQ multiplex PCR; TCRdb has only the in-frame clones, and not every one. This sample has roughly 250,000 clones, with approximately 86% found just once. The sample taken for sequencing was peripheral blood. The source of these receptors is a woman at least 80 years old with active or convalescent COVID-19. The CDR3 runs from the conserved cysteine through the conserved F or W. The D gene is left open where the match is weak. Size is stated for part of the rows, as once, few or many counts, or as a class when the clone is expanded.

v_call	j_call	d_call	clone_size	cdr3_nt	cdr3_aa
TRBV28	TRBJ1-5	NA	NA	TGTGCCAGCAGTAGCGGGCAGTCTAGCAATCAGCCCCAGCATTTT	CASSSGQSSNQPQHF
TRBV28	TRBJ2-1	NA	NA	TGTGCCAGCAGTTCGAAGATAGCGAGCTCCTACAATGAGCAGTTCTTC	CASSSKIASSYNEQFF
TRBV9	TRBJ2-7	TRBD2	NA	TGTGCCAGCAGCCCCAATAGCGGGATGAAGACCTACGAGCAGTACTTC	CASSPNSGMKTYEQYF
TRBV6-5	TRBJ2-7	TRBD2	NA	TGTGCCAGCAGTTACTCAATCCCAGCGGGAGCCGACGAGCAGTACTTC	CASSYSIPAGADEQYF
TRBV7-7	TRBJ2-2	TRBD1	NA	TGTGCCAGCAGCCTGGGACAGATTAACACCGGGGAGCTGTTTTTT	CASSLGQINTGELFF
TRBV14	TRBJ1-1	NA	NA	TGTGCCAGCAGCCAAGACAGAAACACTGAAGCTTTCTTT	CASSQDRNTEAFF
TRBV5-1	TRBJ1-1	NA	NA	TGCGCCAGCAGCTTAAGGACAGACACTGAAGCTTTCTTT	CASSLRTDTEAFF
TRBV20-1	TRBJ1-1	NA	NA	TGCAGTGCTAGTGATAGAGGATTTGGCACTGAAGCTTTCTTT	CSASDRGFGTEAFF
TRBV16	TRBJ1-5	NA	NA	TGTGCCAGCAGCCAATCCTCGGGTAGACAGCCCCAGCATTTT	CASSQSSGRQPQHF
TRBV19	TRBJ1-4	TRBD1	few	TGTGCCAGTAGTCTCCGGACAGGGGGCCGTACAACTAATGAAAAACTGTTTTTT	CASSLRTGGRTTNEKLFF
TRBV5-1	TRBJ2-5	NA	NA	TGCGCCAGCAGCTTGTTTTTAGAAGAGACCCAGTACTTC	CASSLFLEETQYF
TRBV28	TRBJ1-4	NA	NA	TGTGCCAGCAGTTCCGGAGGCGGTGAAAAACTGTTTTTT	CASSSGGGEKLFF
TRBV11-2	TRBJ2-2	NA	NA	TGTGCCAGCAGCCCCCGGCAGGCAGGAACCGGGGAGCTGTTTTTT	CASSPRQAGTGELFF
TRBV10-1	TRBJ2-7	NA	NA	TGCGCCAGCAGTGAGGCAGGGATCTACGAGCAGTACTTC	CASSEAGIYEQYF
TRBV10-3	TRBJ2-7	TRBD2	NA	TGTGCCATCAGTGAGGCTATGACTAGCGGGTACTACGAGCAGTACTTC	CAISEAMTSGYYEQYF
TRBV5-1	TRBJ2-1	TRBD2	NA	TGCGCCAGCAGCTTGGGCGGGGGGAATTCCTACAATGAGCAGTTCTTC	CASSLGGGNSYNEQFF
TRBV4-2	TRBJ1-2	NA	NA	TGTGCCAGCAGCCAAGATCATCGGGGGGCAGCGGGCTACACCTTC	CASSQDHRGAAGYTF
TRBV2	TRBJ1-4	NA	NA	TGTGCCAGCAGTGTCACCCCCAGGGCCACTAATGAAAAACTGTTTTTT	CASSVTPRATNEKLFF
TRBV7-9	TRBJ1-2	NA	NA	TGTGCCAGCAGCGGCGGGGCAGGGAAGAACTATGGCTACACCTTC	CASSGGAGKNYGYTF
TRBV18	TRBJ1-1	NA	NA	TGTGCCAGCTCACCGTATTCTTTGAACACTGAAGCTTTCTTT	CASSPYSLNTEAFF
TRBV6-5	TRBJ1-2	TRBD1	NA	TGTGCCACCTGGGGGAGGACAGGCTATGGCTACACCTTC	CATWGRTGYGYTF
TRBV20-1	TRBJ1-1	NA	NA	TGCAGTGCTAGTCGGGGGGGCAGCGACACTGAAGCTTTCTTT	CSASRGGSDTEAFF
TRBV6-5	TRBJ2-5	TRBD2	NA	TGTGCCAGCAGTCCGGGACTAGCGGTTGAGACCCAGTACTTC	CASSPGLAVETQYF
TRBV7-2	TRBJ1-6	NA	once	TGTGCCAGCAGCTTTCAGGGGAATTCACCCCTCCACTTT	CASSFQGNSPLHF
TRBV6-2/TRBV6-3	TRBJ1-5	NA	few	TGTGCCAGCAGTTGGCAGGGGCGGCAGCCCCAGCATTTT	CASSWQGRQPQHF
TRBV2	TRBJ2-1	NA	NA	TGTGCCAGCAGTGAAAGGCAGGCCCCCTACAATGAGCAGTTCTTC	CASSERQAPYNEQFF
TRBV5-5	TRBJ2-3	NA	NA	TGTGCCAGCAGCTTGGGGACAGCTGGAGATACGCAGTATTTT	CASSLGTAGDTQYF
TRBV5-1	TRBJ2-1	TRBD1	NA	TGCGCCAGCAGCCTTCGGGACAGAGCTCCTTCTGTCGAGCAGTTCTTC	CASSLRDRAPSVEQFF
TRBV6-1	TRBJ1-2	TRBD1	NA	TGTGCCAGCAGTGCAGATTCGGACAGGCCCCCCTATGGCTACACCTTC	CASSADSDRPPYGYTF
TRBV5-1	TRBJ2-2	NA	NA	TGCGCCAGCAGCGAGAACAGGGTTGGCGGGGAGCTGTTTTTT	CASSENRVGGELFF
TRBV5-1	TRBJ2-7	TRBD2	NA	TGCGCCAGCAGCACGACTAGCGGGAGTTCAGTATACGAGCAGTACTTC	CASSTTSGSSVYEQYF
TRBV14	TRBJ2-7	TRBD2	NA	TGTGCCAGCAGCCCGACGACTAGCCTTAGGGAGCAGTACTTC	CASSPTTSLREQYF
TRBV11-1	TRBJ1-1	NA	few	TGTGCCAGCAGCTGGGGGCGAACTGATGCTGAAGCTTTCTTT	CASSWGRTDAEAFF
TRBV11-2	TRBJ1-5	NA	NA	TGTGCCAGCAGCTTTCCGGGGTCTCGGCCTCAGCCCCAGCATTTT	CASSFPGSRPQPQHF
TRBV28	TRBJ2-7	TRBD1	NA	TGTGCCAGCAGTTCGGGACAGGGACCCTACGAGCAGTACTTC	CASSSGQGPYEQYF
TRBV9	TRBJ2-3	TRBD1	NA	TGTGCCAGCAGCGCCCGAACAGAGATAACAGGGGGTCCACAGTATTTT	CASSARTEITGGPQYF
TRBV24-1	TRBJ1-1	NA	few	TGTGCCACCCGGGGGGGGAGCACTGAAGCTTTCTTT	CATRGGSTEAFF
TRBV19	TRBJ1-4	NA	NA	TGTGCCAGTAGTCGCGGGCTAGCCTCTAATGAAAAACTGTTTTTT	CASSRGLASNEKLFF
TRBV6-1	TRBJ1-2	TRBD1	NA	TGTGCCAGCAGTGAAAATTGGGGACAGGTGGATGGCTACACCTTC	CASSENWGQVDGYTF
TRBV2	TRBJ1-2	NA	NA	TGTGCCAGCAGGCGGCGGGCCATGGAGGGCTACACCTTC	CASRRRAMEGYTF
TRBV28	TRBJ1-1	TRBD1	few	TGTGCCAGCAGTTCGGCCGGGACAGGGTTATACACTGAAGCTTTCTTT	CASSSAGTGLYTEAFF
TRBV12-3/TRBV12-4	TRBJ1-6	NA	NA	TGTGCCAGCAGTTTGCAGGGGAAGACACCCCTCCACTTT	CASSLQGKTPLHF
TRBV30	TRBJ2-5	NA	NA	TGTGCCTGGCAGAAGTCGAGGCAGCTAGAGACCCAGTACTTC	CAWQKSRQLETQYF
TRBV3-1/TRBV3-2	TRBJ2-2	NA	NA	TGTGCCAGCAGCCAAGATAGGGGCAGCCTTTGGACCGGGGAGCTGTTTTTT	CASSQDRGSLWTGELFF
TRBV5-1	TRBJ1-1	TRBD1	NA	TGCGCCAGCAGCGTACCACAGGGGCCGAACACTGAAGCTTTCTTT	CASSVPQGPNTEAFF
TRBV15	TRBJ1-5	NA	NA	TGTGCCACCAGCAGAGATGGAACAGGGCTTGGGCAGCCCCAGCATTTT	CATSRDGTGLGQPQHF
TRBV19	TRBJ1-1	TRBD1	once	TGTGCCAGTAGTTCCCGACAGGGGGCAGTGGGGGGTGCGACTGAAGCTTTCTTT	CASSSRQGAVGGATEAFF
TRBV10-2	TRBJ1-5	TRBD1	NA	TGCGCCAGCAGCCCAAAACAGGGGGTCAATCAGCCCCAGCATTTT	CASSPKQGVNQPQHF
TRBV28	TRBJ2-7	NA	once	TGTGCCAGCAGTTTTTCCGACACAGCCTACGAGCAGTACTTC	CASSFSDTAYEQYF
TRBV6-5	TRBJ1-4	TRBD1	NA	TGTGCCAGCAGGGATACAGGGGGCTCTGAAAAACTGTTTTTT	CASRDTGGSEKLFF
TRBV15	TRBJ1-4	NA	NA	TGTGCCACCAGCAGAGATGTGACTTTAAACGAAAAACTGTTTTTT	CATSRDVTLNEKLFF
TRBV3-1/TRBV3-2	TRBJ2-5	NA	NA	TGTGCCAGCAGCCAAATCGGGGAGACCCAGTACTTC	CASSQIGETQYF
TRBV29-1	TRBJ2-1	TRBD2	NA	TGCAGCGTTGCCGGCGGGAGCTCCTACAATGAGCAGTTCTTC	CSVAGGSSYNEQFF
TRBV6-1	TRBJ1-5	NA	NA	TGTGCCAGCAGTGAATCAGGAGGGGGCAATCAGCCCCAGCATTTT	CASSESGGGNQPQHF
TRBV5-1	TRBJ1-6	NA	NA	TGCGCCAGCAGCTTGGCCGCCAGTAATTCACCCCTCCACTTT	CASSLAASNSPLHF